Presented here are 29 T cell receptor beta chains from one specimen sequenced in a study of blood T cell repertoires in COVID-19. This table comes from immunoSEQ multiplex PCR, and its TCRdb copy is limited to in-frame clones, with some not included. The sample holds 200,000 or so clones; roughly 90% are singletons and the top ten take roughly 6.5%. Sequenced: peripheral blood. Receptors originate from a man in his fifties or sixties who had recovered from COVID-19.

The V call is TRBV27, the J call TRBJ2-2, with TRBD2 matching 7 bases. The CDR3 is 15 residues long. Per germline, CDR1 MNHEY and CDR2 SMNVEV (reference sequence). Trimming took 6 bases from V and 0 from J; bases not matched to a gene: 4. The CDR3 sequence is CASRLAGSNTGELFF. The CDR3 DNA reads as TGTGCCAGCAGATTAGCGGGCTCGAACACCGGGGAGCTGTTTTTT.

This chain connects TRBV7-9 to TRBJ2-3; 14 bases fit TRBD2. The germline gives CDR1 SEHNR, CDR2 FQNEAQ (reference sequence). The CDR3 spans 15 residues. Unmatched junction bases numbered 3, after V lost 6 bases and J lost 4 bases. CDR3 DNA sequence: TGTGCCAGCAGTCCGGGACTAGCGGGGGCAGATACGCAGTATTTT. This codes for CASSPGLAGADTQYF.

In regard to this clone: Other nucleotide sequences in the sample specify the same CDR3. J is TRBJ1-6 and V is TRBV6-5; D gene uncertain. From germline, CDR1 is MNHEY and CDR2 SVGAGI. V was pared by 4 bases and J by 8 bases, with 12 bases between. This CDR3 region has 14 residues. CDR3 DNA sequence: TGTGCCAGCAGTTCCTCCCGACGGGATTCACCCCTCCACTTT. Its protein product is CASSSSRRDSPLHF.

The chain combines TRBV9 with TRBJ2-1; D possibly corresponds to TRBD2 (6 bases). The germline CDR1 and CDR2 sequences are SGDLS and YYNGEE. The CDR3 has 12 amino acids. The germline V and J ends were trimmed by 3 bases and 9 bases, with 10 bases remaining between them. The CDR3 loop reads CASSGGGSEQFF. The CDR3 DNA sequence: TGTGCCAGCAGCGGTGGGGGGTCTGAGCAGTTCTTC.

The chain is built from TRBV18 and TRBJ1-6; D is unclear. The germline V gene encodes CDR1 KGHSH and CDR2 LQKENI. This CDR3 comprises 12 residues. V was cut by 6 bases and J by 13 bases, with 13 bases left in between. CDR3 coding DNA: TGTGCCAGCTCGTATATGGGCTCCCCCCTCCACTTT. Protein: CASSYMGSPLHF.

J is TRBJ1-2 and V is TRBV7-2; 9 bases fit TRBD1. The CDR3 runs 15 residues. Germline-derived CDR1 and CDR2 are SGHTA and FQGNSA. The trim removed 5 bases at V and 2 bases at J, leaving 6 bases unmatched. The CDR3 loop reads CASSTGQGRNYGYTF. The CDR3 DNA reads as TGTGCCAGCAGCACCGGACAGGGGCGCAACTATGGCTACACCTTC.

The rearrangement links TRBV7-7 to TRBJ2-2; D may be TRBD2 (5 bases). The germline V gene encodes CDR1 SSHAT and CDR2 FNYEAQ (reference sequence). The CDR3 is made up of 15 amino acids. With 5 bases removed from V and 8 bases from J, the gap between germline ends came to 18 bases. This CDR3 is CASSPERVRGGELFF. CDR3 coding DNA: TGTGCCAGCAGCCCCGAGAGGGTTCGGGGTGGGGAGCTGTTTTTT.

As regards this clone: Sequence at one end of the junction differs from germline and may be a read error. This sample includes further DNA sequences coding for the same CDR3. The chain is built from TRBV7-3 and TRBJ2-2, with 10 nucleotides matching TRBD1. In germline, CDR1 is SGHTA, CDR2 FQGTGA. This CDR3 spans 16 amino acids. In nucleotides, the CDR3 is TGTGCCAGCCGCTTGACAGGGGGCGACAACACCGGGGAGCTGTTTTTT. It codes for CASRLTGGDNTGELFF.

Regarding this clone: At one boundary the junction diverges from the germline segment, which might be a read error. CDR3 sequence (DNA): TGTGCTAGCAGCTTTAGCGCGGTCACAGATACGCAGTATTTT. Protein product: CASSFSAVTDTQYF. This chain links TRBV7-7 with TRBJ2-3, with D possibly TRBD2 on 5 matching bases. Germline-derived CDR1 and CDR2 are SSHAT and FNYEAQ (reference sequence). The CDR3 extends over 14 amino acids.

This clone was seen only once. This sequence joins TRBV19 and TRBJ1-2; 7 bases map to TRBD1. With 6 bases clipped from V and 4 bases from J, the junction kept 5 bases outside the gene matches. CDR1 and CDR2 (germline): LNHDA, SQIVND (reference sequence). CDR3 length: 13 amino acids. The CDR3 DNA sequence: TGTGCCAGTAGAATGAGACAGGGCTATGGCTACACCTTC. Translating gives CASRMRQGYGYTF.

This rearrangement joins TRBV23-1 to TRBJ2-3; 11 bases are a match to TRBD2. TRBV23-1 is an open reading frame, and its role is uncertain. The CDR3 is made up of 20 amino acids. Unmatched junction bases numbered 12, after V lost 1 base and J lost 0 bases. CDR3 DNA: TGCGCCAGCAGTCAATTGCGCGGACTAGCGGGCATTTCTAGCACAGATACGCAGTATTTT. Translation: CASSQLRGLAGISSTDTQYF.

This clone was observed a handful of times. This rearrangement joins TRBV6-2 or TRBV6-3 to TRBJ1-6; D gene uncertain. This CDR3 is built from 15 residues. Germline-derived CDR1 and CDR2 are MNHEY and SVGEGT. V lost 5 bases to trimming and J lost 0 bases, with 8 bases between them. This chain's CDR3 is CASSIGSSYNSPLHF. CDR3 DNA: TGTGCCAGCAGTATTGGCAGCTCCTATAATTCACCCCTCCACTTT.

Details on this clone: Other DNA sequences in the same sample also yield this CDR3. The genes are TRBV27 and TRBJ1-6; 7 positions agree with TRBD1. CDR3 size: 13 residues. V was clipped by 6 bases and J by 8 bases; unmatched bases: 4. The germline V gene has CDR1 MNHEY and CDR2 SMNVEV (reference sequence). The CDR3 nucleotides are TGTGCCAGCAGAGACAGGGTTTATTCACCCCTCCACTTT. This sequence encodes CASRDRVYSPLHF.

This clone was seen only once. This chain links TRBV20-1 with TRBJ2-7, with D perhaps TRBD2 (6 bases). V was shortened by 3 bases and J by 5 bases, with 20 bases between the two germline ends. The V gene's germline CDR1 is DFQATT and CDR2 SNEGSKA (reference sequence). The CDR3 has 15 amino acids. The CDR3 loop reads CSASRPGLLADEQYF. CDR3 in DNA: TGCAGTGCTAGTCGCCCGGGACTCCTGGCCGACGAGCAGTACTTC.

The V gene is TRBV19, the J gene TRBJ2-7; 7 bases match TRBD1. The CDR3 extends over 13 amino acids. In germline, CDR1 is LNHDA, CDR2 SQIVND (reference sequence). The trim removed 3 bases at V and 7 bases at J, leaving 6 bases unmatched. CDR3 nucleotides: TGTGCCAGTAGTATCACAGGGGTAAGTGAGCAGTACTTC. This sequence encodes CASSITGVSEQYF.

CDR3 coding DNA: TGTGCCAGCTCACCCCAGGCGGGGAACACTGAAGCTTTCTTT. Translated: CASSPQAGNTEAFF. The chain combines TRBV18 with TRBJ1-1, with no clear D. Germline V gene lookup returns CDR1 KGHSH and CDR2 LQKENI. The CDR3 is made up of 14 amino acids. The V end was cut by 3 bases, the J end by 1 base, with 9 bases between.

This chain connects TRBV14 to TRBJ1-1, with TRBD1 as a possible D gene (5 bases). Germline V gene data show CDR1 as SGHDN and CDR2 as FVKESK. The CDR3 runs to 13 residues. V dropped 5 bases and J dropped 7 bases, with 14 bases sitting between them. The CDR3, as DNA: TGTGCCAGCAGCATCCTAAGGGGCCGTGAAGCTTTCTTT. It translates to CASSILRGREAFF.

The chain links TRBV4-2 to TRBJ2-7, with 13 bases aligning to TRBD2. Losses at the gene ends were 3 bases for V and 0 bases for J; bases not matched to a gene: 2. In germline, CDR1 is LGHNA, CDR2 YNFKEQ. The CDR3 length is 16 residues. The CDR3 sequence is CASSQGLAGSSYEQYF. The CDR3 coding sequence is TGTGCCAGCAGCCAGGGACTAGCGGGGTCCTCCTACGAGCAGTACTTC.

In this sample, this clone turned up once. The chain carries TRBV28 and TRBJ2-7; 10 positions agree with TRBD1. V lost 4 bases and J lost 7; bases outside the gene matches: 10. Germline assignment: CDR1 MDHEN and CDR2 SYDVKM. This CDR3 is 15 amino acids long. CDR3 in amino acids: CASSSSGQGLFEQYF. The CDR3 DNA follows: TGTGCCAGCAGTTCATCGGGACAGGGGCTTTTTGAGCAGTACTTC.

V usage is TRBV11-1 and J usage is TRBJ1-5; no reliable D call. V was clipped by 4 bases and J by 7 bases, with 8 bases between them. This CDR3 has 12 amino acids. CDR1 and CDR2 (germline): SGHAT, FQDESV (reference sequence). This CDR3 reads CASSSPGQPQHF. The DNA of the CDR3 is TGTGCCAGCAGCTCACCCGGGCAGCCCCAGCATTTT.

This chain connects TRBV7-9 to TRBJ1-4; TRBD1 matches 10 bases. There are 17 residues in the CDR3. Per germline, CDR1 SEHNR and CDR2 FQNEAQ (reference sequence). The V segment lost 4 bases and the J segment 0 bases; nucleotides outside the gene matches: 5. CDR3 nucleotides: TGTGCCAGCAGCTCGGGACAGGGGACCACAACTAATGAAAAACTGTTTTTT. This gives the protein CASSSGQGTTTNEKLFF. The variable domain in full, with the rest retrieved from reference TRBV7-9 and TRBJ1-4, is DTGVSQNPRHKITKRGQNVTFRCDPISEHNRLYWYRQTLGQGPEFLTYFQNEAQLEKSRLLSDRFSAERPKGSFSTLEIQRTEQGDSAMYLCASSSGQGTTTNEKLFFGSGTQLSVL.

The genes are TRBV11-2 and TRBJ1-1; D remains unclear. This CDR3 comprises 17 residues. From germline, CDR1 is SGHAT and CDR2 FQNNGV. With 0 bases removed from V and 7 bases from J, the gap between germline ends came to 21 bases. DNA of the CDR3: TGTGCCAGCAGCTTAGATCCCGCATCGATCGGAGTAAATGAAGCTTTCTTT. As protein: CASSLDPASIGVNEAFF.

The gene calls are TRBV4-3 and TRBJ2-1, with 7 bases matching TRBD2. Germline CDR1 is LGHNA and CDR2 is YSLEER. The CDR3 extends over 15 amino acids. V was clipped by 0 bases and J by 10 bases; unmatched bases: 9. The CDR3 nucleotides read TGCGCCAGCAGCCAAGATTGGGCTAGCGGAGCAGAGCAGTTCTTC. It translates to CASSQDWASGAEQFF.

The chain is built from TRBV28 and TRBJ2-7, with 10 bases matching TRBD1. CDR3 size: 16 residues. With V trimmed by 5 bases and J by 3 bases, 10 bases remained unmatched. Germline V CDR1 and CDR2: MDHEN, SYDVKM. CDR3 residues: CASSPPGQGRGYEQYF. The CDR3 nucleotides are TGTGCCAGCAGTCCACCGGGACAGGGGAGAGGCTACGAGCAGTACTTC.

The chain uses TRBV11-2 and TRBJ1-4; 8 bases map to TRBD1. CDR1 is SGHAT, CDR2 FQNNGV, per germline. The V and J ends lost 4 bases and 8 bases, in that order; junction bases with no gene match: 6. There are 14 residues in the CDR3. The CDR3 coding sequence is TGTGCCAGCAGCTCTGGACAGGGAGGAGAAAAACTGTTTTTT. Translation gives CASSSGQGGEKLFF.

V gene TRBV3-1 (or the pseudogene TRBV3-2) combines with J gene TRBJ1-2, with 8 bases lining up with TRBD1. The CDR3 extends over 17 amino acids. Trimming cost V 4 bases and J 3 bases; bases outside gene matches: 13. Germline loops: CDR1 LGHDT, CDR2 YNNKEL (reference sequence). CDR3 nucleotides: TGTGCCAGCAGCCCCGGGACAGGCTTAGGAAGGGACTATGGCTACACCTTC. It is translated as CASSPGTGLGRDYGYTF.

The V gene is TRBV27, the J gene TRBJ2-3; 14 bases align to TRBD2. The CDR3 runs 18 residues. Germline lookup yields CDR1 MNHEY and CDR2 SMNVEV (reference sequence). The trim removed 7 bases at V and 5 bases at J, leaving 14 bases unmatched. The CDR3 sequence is CASKVPGLAGDGQDTQYF. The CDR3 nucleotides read TGTGCCAGCAAGGTCCCGGGACTAGCGGGGGACGGTCAAGATACGCAGTATTTT.

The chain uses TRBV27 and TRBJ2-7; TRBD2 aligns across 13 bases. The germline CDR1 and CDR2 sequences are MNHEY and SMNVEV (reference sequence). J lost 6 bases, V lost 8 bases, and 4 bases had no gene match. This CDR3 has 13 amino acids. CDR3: CASPGTSGAEQYF. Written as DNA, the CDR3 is TGTGCCAGCCCCGGGACTAGCGGGGCCGAGCAGTACTTC.

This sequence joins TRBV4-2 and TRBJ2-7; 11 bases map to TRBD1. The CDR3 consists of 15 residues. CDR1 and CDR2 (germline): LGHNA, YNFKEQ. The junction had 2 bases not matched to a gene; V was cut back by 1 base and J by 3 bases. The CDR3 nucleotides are TGTGCCAGCAGCCAAGCCGGGACAGGGGGCTACGAGCAGTACTTC. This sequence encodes CASSQAGTGGYEQYF.